This T cell receptor beta chain was identified in a study of spatial heterogeneity in lung cancer. In the study overall: Across tumor regions, counts of TCR transcripts showed a strong correlation with a T cell module score derived from matched bulk RNA-seq. General study results and limits: Tumor mutation count correlated with how many alpha and beta TCRs expanded intratumorally. For tumor T cells, estimated coverage reached only approximately 7% (alpha) and 12% to 15% (beta).

V was shortened by 5 bases and J by 3 bases, with 17 bases between the two germline ends. This CDR3 region has 16 residues. CDR1 and CDR2 (germline): SGHTA, FQGTGA. Indicated time point: sample taken at primary tumor resection. By its share, this clonotype is medium-sized. Its antigen is undetermined. TCRdb reprocessed the 5' RACE reads via MiXCR and lists one record per CDR3 protein. The sample includes about 3,000 distinct CDR3 sequences, more than 6.5% seen only once; the top ten take around 16%. The sequenced sample was lung tumor tissue, obtained at surgery. The chain combines TRBV7-3 with TRBJ2-1; tentatively, D is TRBD2 (6 bases). The sequence came from a male donor with early-stage non-small cell lung cancer. The CDR3 DNA follows: TGTGCCAGCAGCCAAGGGACTGACGTTAACTACAATGAGCAGTTCTTC. Translating gives CASSQGTDVNYNEQFF.